Shown below are 12 T cell receptor beta chains from a single sample sequenced in a study of T cells in Graves' hyperthyroidism and ophthalmopathy. Amplification yielded TCR beta CDR3 regions, with RNA transcripts as the source. The HTBI primer set drove a first-round RT-PCR of the TCR CDR3. One entry per CDR3 protein results from TCRdb running MiXCR on the multiplex PCR reads. The sample lists hundreds of thousands of distinct CDR3 sequences; approximately 15% were seen once. The source material was blood. The source of these receptors is a middle-aged woman with Graves' ophthalmopathy.

This clonotype was observed at least ten times. The V gene is TRBV29-1, the J gene TRBJ1-1, with 12 bases lining up with TRBD1. The J segment lost 5 bases and the V segment lost 7 bases, leaving 11 bases of the junction unmatched. This CDR3 region has 15 residues. From germline, CDR1 is SQVTM and CDR2 ANQGSEA. The CDR3 here is CSARGDRGRGTEAFF. The DNA for the CDR3 is TGCAGCGCCAGAGGGGACAGGGGGCGCGGTACTGAAGCTTTCTTT. The full variable domain, rest sourced from reference TRBV29-1 and TRBJ1-1, is SAVISQKPSRDICQRGTSLTIQCQVDSQVTMMFWYRQQPGQSLTLIATANQGSEATYESGFVIDKFPISRPNLTFSTLTVSNMSPEDSSIYLCSARGDRGRGTEAFFGQGTRLTVV.

This clonotype showed up many times. J is TRBJ2-7 and V is TRBV7-8; D might be TRBD1 (5 bases). V was cut by 4 bases and J by 2 bases, with 15 bases left in between. Germline V gene data show CDR1 as SGHVS and CDR2 as FQNEAQ. This CDR3 has 15 residues. CDR3 in amino acids: CASSSRERGTYEQYF. CDR3 coding DNA: TGTGCCAGCAGCTCCAGGGAAAGGGGCACCTACGAGCAGTACTTC.

The table lists this clonotype with many counts. The rearrangement uses TRBV25-1 and TRBJ2-1; D unclear. CDR1 MGHDK and CDR2 SYGVNS come from the germline V gene. V was shortened by 3 bases and J by 8 bases, with 11 bases between the two germline ends. This CDR3 region has 13 residues. The CDR3 is CASSDSGNHEQFF. CDR3 DNA sequence: TGTGCCAGCAGTGATTCAGGTAACCATGAGCAGTTCTTC.

This clonotype came up many times. The chain recombines TRBV27 with TRBJ2-7, with D tentatively TRBD2 (5 bases). The V gene's germline CDR1 is MNHEY and CDR2 SMNVEV (reference sequence). Trimming pared 4 bases from V and 7 bases from J, leaving 14 bases between. This CDR3 region has 13 residues. Here the CDR3 DNA reads TGTGCCAGCAGTTGGGTGCCGTCGGGAGAGCAGTACTTC. Translating it yields CASSWVPSGEQYF.

This clonotype appeared many times. As DNA, the CDR3 is TGCAGTACACTAGCGGGAGGCACAGATACGCAGTATTTT. The encoded protein is CSTLAGGTDTQYF. V is TRBV20-1 and J is TRBJ2-3; 11 bases align to TRBD2. V lost 8 bases to trimming and J lost 1 base; unmatched junction nucleotides: 2. The CDR3 extends over 13 amino acids. The V gene's germline CDR1 is DFQATT and CDR2 SNEGSKA (reference sequence).

This clonotype showed up many times. The chain recombines TRBV12-3 or TRBV12-4 with TRBJ2-7, with 7 bases lining up with TRBD1. The V segment lost 5 bases and the J segment 6 bases; nucleotides outside the gene matches: 7. The CDR3 runs to 13 residues. CDR3 amino acids: CASSGQVGREQYF. The CDR3 coding sequence is TGTGCCAGCAGTGGACAGGTGGGGCGCGAGCAGTACTTC.

The table lists this clonotype with many counts. The V and J genes are TRBV6-1 and TRBJ1-2, with 12 bases matching TRBD1. V lost 6 bases to trimming and J lost 7 bases; unmatched junction nucleotides: 12. Looked up from germline, CDR1 is MNHNS and CDR2 is SASEGT. The length of the CDR3 is 16 residues. CDR3 in DNA: TGTGCCAGCAGGCCGGGACAGGGGGCTGGAGGGGGTGGCTACACCTTC. Protein: CASRPGQGAGGGGYTF.

The table lists this clonotype with many counts. This chain uses TRBV12-3 or TRBV12-4 with TRBJ2-2, with TRBD2 identical over 7 bases. V lost 7 bases and J lost 1; bases outside the gene matches: 9. This CDR3 has 16 residues. CDR3 bases: TGTGCCAGCAAGGACGGGAGGACCCTGAACACCGGGGAGCTGTTTTTT. Amino acid sequence: CASKDGRTLNTGELFF.

This clonotype was detected ten times or more. This chain joins TRBV6-5 and TRBJ1-1; D may be TRBD1 (5 bases). Germline-derived CDR1 and CDR2 are MNHEY and SVGAGI. Trimming pared 6 bases from V and 5 bases from J, leaving 16 bases between. The CDR3 is 14 residues long. The CDR3 DNA is TGTGCCAGCAGACACACAGAGAGGGGAACTGAAGCTTTCTTT. Translating gives CASRHTERGTEAFF.

This clonotype was observed many times. This sequence joins TRBV20-1 and TRBJ1-1; no firm D call. Trimming left V 3 bases short and J 1 base short, with 9 bases between. The CDR3 has 13 residues. Per the germline V gene, CDR1 is DFQATT and CDR2 is SNEGSKA (reference sequence). The CDR3: CSARRVPNTEAFF. The CDR3, as DNA: TGCAGTGCTAGGCGGGTGCCGAACACTGAAGCTTTCTTT.

This clonotype has a count of ten or more. This chain links TRBV11-2 with TRBJ2-5; D is unresolved. The CDR3 loop spans 15 amino acids. CDR1 and CDR2 from the germline V gene are SGHAT and FQNNGV. Trimming took 3 bases from V and 1 from J, leaving 12 bases between them. The CDR3 here is CASSFRQSSQETQYF. The CDR3 nucleotides read TGTGCCAGCAGCTTCAGGCAATCGAGCCAAGAGACCCAGTACTTC.

This rearrangement joins TRBV3-1 to TRBJ2-3, with TRBD2 as a possible D gene (5 bases). V was pared by 0 bases and J by 0 bases, with 7 bases between. Germline assignment: CDR1 LGHDT and CDR2 YNNKEL (reference sequence). The CDR3 length is 15 residues. The CDR3 protein is CASSQDPSSTDTQYF. CDR3 bases: TGTGCCAGCAGCCAAGATCCTAGCAGCACAGATACGCAGTATTTT.